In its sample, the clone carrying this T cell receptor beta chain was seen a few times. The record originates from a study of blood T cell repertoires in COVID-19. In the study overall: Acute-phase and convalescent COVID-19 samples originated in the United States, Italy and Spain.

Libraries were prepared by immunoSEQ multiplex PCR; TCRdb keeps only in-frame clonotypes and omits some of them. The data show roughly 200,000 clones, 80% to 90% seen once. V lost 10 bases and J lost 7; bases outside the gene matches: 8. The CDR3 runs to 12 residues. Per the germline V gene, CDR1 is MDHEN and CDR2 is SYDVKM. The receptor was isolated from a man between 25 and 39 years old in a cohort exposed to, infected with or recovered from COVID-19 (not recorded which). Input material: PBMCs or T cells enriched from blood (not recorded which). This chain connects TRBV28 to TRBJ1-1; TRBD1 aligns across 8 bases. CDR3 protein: CATRGQSLEAFF. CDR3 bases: TGTGCCACCAGGGGGCAGAGTCTTGAAGCTTTCTTT. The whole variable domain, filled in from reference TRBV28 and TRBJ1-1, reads DVKVTQSSRYLVKRTGEKVFLECVQDMDHENMFWYRQDPGLGLRLIYFSYDVKMKEKGDIPEGYSVSREKKERFSLILESASTNQTSMYLCATRGQSLEAFFGQGTRLTVV.